This T cell receptor beta chain was identified during a study of OX40 agonist ivuxolimab in advanced cancers. Study-level information: Every 2 weeks, ivuxolimab was infused into the patients intravenously at between 0.01 and 10 mg/kg. Therapy given before enrollment (anti-PD-1, anti-PD-L1 or anti-CTLA-4) was allowed, and around 44% had some.

This table comes from immunoSEQ multiplex PCR, and its TCRdb copy is limited to in-frame clones, with some not included. The sample has around 66,000 clones, more than 65% seen once. As concerns this clone: Its cognate antigen is unknown.

The CDR3 extends over 14 amino acids. Trimming stripped 1 base from V and 5 bases from J, with 11 bases between. CDR1 and CDR2 from the germline V gene are PRHDT and FYEKMQ (reference sequence). The cohort excluded patients with autoimmune disease history or systemic immunosuppression. Findings of the study overall: Both CD4+ and CD8+ T cell populations in blood had undergone clonal expansion by week 6 at 0.1 to 3.0 mg/kg.

V is TRBV13 and J is TRBJ2-5; TRBD2 might be the D (6 bases). The input for sequencing was CD4+ or CD8+ T cells sorted from blood, taken in a trial of the OX40 agonist ivuxolimab. The TCR sequence derives from an adult with an advanced solid tumor such as melanoma, head and neck, liver or kidney cancer. CDR3 in DNA: TGTGCCAGCAGCTTAGTCGCTAGCGTGGAGACCCAGTACTTC. This translates into CASSLVASVETQYF.